This TCR beta chain was sequenced during a study of cytomegalovirus exposure and HLA in healthy donors (dated by TCRdb to about 2017). Regarding the study in general: In an earlier analysis of several hundred of the donors, less than 350 Gb of sequence data and about 110 million unique TCR beta sequences from about 190 million T cells were reported. An early release covering 500 to 750 HLA-typed donors comprised approximately 300 gigabases of sequencing data and 65 million to 100 million unique TCR sequences. Among the roughly 410 genotyped donors, more than 70% belonged to the genetic ancestry cluster associated with self-reported Caucasian donors. The study was designed to test whether signatures of past pathogen exposure could be identified by cataloging public T cell receptors. The T cell repertoires of around 730 subjects were profiled by immunosequencing and related to cytomegalovirus serostatus. Along with the approximately 600-subject first cohort, a separate validation cohort of more than 90 different subjects was used. High-throughput TCR immunosequencing, statistical association of individual TCRs with disease status, and machine learning were combined to predict cytomegalovirus infection status. A later analysis re-examined previously published TCR beta repertoires from 610 or so donors and added high-resolution HLA genotyping to investigate patterns of TCR occurrence. The later analysis used no new phenotypic data to find candidate immune exposures, relying instead on TCR beta sequences and their occurrence across donors. An earlier analysis of approximately 630 of the donors applied high-throughput TCR beta sequencing to assess whether each TCR beta V gene segment acted as functional or pseudogenic. Donor age, sex, ethnicity and CMV serostatus were compiled alongside the repertoire data. Genome-wide SNP genotypes for about 55% of the roughly 670 donors were used in a later genetic analysis, which treated that subset as a discovery cohort. Every repertoire in the discovery cohort had been generated on one and the same sequencing platform. Class I and class II HLA loci were covered by the typing at four-digit resolution. The number of donors typed differed by locus, with roughly 620-630 for A, B, C, DRB1 and DQB1, 522 for DQA1, under 610 for DPA1, and around 450 for DPB1. Because of strong linkage in the cohort, roughly five DR-DQ haplotypes were treated as single units for association and clustering. Among some 410 genotyped donors of the cohort, an average of roughly 240,000 unique TCR beta nucleotide sequences were sequenced per donor, roughly 20% of them non-productive. Beyond this particular receptor, the publication reports: A further reported finding was that TCR beta sequences accurately predicted the HLA-A and HLA-B alleles for most subjects in the first cohort. CMV serostatus was the only immune exposure information available for the cohort. In vitro tests confirmed that a few of the cytomegalovirus-associated TCR beta chains recognize cytomegalovirus antigens. According to a later analysis, parvovirus B19, influenza, CMV and Epstein-Barr virus appeared linked to several top co-occurrence clusters. Cytomegalovirus status was reported to be diagnosed by the classifier with high specificity and sensitivity in both the original and validation cohorts. In a later analysis, the rate of TCR association differed among HLA loci, with DRB1 alleles having the most associated TCRs and HLA-C alleles having the fewest. Because HLA typing was missing for some donors at each locus, association tests included only the typed subset. While some public TCRs were present in many individuals, most TCR sequences turned up only very rarely across donors. In the study, 150 to 200 TCR beta chains were listed as associated with cytomegalovirus. Correlated functional status among segregating V segments might reflect linkage disequilibrium, but an unknown experimental factor could not be ruled out. Compared with the approximately 700-donor mean, donors in an Asian-associated ancestry cluster had fewer N-insertions in productive TCRs, according to a later genetic analysis. In a later analysis, HLA-associated TCR beta chains showed more clonal expansion and lower generation probabilities than non-associated chains that were equally common. According to a later analysis, most CMV-associated TCR beta chains appeared to be HLA-restricted, and the HLA associations seemed to be driven largely by CMV exposure. Roughly uniform sequencing depth across donors was assumed in presence/absence analyses, although this assumption may not hold. This cohort had only TCR beta chains sequenced, and the lack of alpha or paired-chain data limited which features could be detected. An earlier analysis of approximately 600 of the donors showed that most TCR beta V segments appeared in productive rearrangements either about 87% or about 30% of the time, which broadly matched IMGT annotations. Because counts were too low, seventeen rarely observed V segments, including chromosome 9 orphons, were left out of the earlier analysis of approximately 500 of the donors. A later analysis associated approximately 17,000 TCR beta sequences with specific HLA alleles at a false discovery rate of 0.05. A later genetic analysis associated a missense DCLRE1C variant with V-gene and J-gene trimming of TCR beta chains, and an independent cohort replicated the association. The sequencing pipeline was judged likely to have produced a cluster of highly shared sequence variants as a technical artifact. When HLA alleles, especially DR and DQ, strongly co-occurred, TCR associations were difficult to assign to individual alleles. The authors suggested that the approach could potentially be extended to other disease states and immunological phenotypes.

As to this clone: No cognate antigen has been identified for it. Nothing much larger sits one base from this clone, and base qualities are not available.

The cohort was made up of 500 to 800 healthy bone marrow donors. At the time of sampling, every cohort member was nominally healthy, though immune exposures that went unrecorded were likely present. The donor was CMV seronegative and belonged to the group of several hundred seronegative cohort members. A peripheral blood sample was provided by each donor, and peripheral blood mononuclear cells were used for TCR beta sequencing. The Qiagen DNeasy Blood Extraction Kit was used to extract genomic DNA from the blood cell samples. Library preparation was by the immunoSEQ multiplex PCR assay. A mixture of 60 forward primers for TCR Vbeta segments and 13 reverse primers for TCR Jbeta segments was used in the multiplex PCR. A multiplex PCR assay on genomic DNA amplified the CDR3 region of rearranged TCR beta genes. Amplified TCR beta libraries were sequenced as 87-base-pair reads on the Illumina HiSeq System. As for how the authors treated the data: In a later analysis, about 80 million unique TCR beta chains were counted across the approximately 640 repertoires, and roughly 10 million of these chains were shared by at least two donors. Raw reads were error-corrected and collapsed into unique sequences with a nearest-neighbor algorithm that merged closely related sequences to remove PCR and sequencing errors. CDR3 sequences were aligned to IMGT reference sequences to assign V, D and J gene segments. For a sequence to be retained, at least a six-nucleotide match to both a V gene segment and a J gene segment was required. A rearrangement was called productive if the CDR3 had no stop codons and remained in frame with V and J, and every other rearrangement was called non-productive. CDR3 was defined according to IMGT convention as the region running from the second conserved V-encoded cysteine to the conserved J-encoded phenylalanine. In an earlier analysis of some 550 of the donors, sequences lacking an unambiguous match to a single V gene segment were excluded. In an earlier analysis of 587 of the donors, a V segment was called functional when productive rearrangements were above 56.7%, and segregating when the standard deviation between donors exceeded 5%. A statistical classification framework was built to diagnose cytomegalovirus status from the catalog of TCR beta chain sequences. In a later analysis, V and J genes were assigned by comparing TCR nucleotide sequences against IMGT/GENE-DB human TR gene sequences. Using the TCRdist pipeline, a later analysis assigned CDR3 sequences along with most-parsimonious VDJ recombination scenarios. In a later analysis, every TCR beta chain was defined by the combination of its CDR3 amino acid sequence and its V-gene family, and reads without a unique V-gene family were dropped. As a way to deal with suspected cross-contamination and a sequencing artifact, a later analysis dropped more than 500 nucleotide sequences that were highly shared and had low generation probability. In a later analysis, a clonal expansion index for each public chain was calculated from normalized within-repertoire ranks of inferred template counts. A later analysis computed generation probabilities with a VDJ recombination model fitted to out-of-frame rearrangements, and checked the results against IGoR. In a later analysis, hypergeometric tests were used to score TCR-TCR, TCR-HLA and TCR-CMV co-occurrence, with a repertoire-size bias correction applied to TCR pairs. To estimate false discovery rates, a later analysis permuted the HLA or CMV assignments 20 times. In a later analysis, co-occurring TCRs were grouped using DBSCAN, and TCRdist sequence similarity was added for clustering within HLA-allele-positive subsets. Repertoires with fewer than 30,000 or more than 120,000 public chains were left out of co-occurrence clustering, as were a few repertoires with anomalous nucleotide sharing. TCRdb holds this immuneACCESS table with in-frame rearrangements only. Some clones are missing; in checked studies, unresolved V genes explain under half, and the rest has no known cause. V and J calls and clone size are as listed in that table; D and trimming were resolved from the DNA. For this sample the table gives 180,000 or so clones, of which 70% to 85% were detected only once. The ten largest make up about 0.092% of the sample.

The sequence was obtained from a boy aged 2-15 years in good health and CMV-seronegative. Sequencing was done on a sample of PBMCs.

The encoded CDR3 is CASKTGQGNSNQPQHF. The sequenced DNA is TGTGCCAGCAAAACGGGGCAGGGGAATAGCAATCAGCCCCAGCATTTT. The chain joins TRBV7-8 to TRBJ1-5; 6 matching bases give a weak D call of TRBD1. Based on the germline V gene, the CDR1 and CDR2 sequences are SGHVS and FQNEAQ. Reading from cysteine to phenylalanine, the CDR3 counts 16 amino acids. Just CDR3 DNA is preserved here, 48 bases in frame from base 1. V is shortened by 7 bases, J by 0 bases, and the region joining them spans 16 bases.